This T cell receptor beta chain derives from a study of cytomegalovirus exposure and HLA in healthy donors. It was with 60 Vbeta and 13 Jbeta primers that the PCR ran. Using immunoSEQ multiplex PCR, the repertoire was profiled, and TCRdb retains in-frame clones only, with some absent. Of over 110,000 clones detected, around 78% appear once; the ten largest clones hold roughly 6.2%. The CDR3 length is 15 residues. Looked up from germline, CDR1 is SGHNT and CDR2 is YENEEA. Trimming removed 7 bases at V and 1 base at J, with 14 bases between. Note on this clone: Its cognate antigen is unknown.

Unrecorded immune exposure was likely among donors, who were nominally healthy when sampled. Study outcomes and limitations: As was reported, the classifier diagnosed cytomegalovirus status with high specificity and sensitivity.

Sequenced sample: PBMCs. V gene TRBV11-3 combines with J gene TRBJ2-1, with D perhaps matching TRBD2 (5 bases). The TCR originated in a woman between 40 and 55 years old in good health and CMV-seropositive. The CDR3 loop reads CASTPPGSSYNEQFF. CDR3 in DNA: TGTGCCAGCACTCCCCCTGGGAGTTCCTACAATGAGCAGTTCTTC.